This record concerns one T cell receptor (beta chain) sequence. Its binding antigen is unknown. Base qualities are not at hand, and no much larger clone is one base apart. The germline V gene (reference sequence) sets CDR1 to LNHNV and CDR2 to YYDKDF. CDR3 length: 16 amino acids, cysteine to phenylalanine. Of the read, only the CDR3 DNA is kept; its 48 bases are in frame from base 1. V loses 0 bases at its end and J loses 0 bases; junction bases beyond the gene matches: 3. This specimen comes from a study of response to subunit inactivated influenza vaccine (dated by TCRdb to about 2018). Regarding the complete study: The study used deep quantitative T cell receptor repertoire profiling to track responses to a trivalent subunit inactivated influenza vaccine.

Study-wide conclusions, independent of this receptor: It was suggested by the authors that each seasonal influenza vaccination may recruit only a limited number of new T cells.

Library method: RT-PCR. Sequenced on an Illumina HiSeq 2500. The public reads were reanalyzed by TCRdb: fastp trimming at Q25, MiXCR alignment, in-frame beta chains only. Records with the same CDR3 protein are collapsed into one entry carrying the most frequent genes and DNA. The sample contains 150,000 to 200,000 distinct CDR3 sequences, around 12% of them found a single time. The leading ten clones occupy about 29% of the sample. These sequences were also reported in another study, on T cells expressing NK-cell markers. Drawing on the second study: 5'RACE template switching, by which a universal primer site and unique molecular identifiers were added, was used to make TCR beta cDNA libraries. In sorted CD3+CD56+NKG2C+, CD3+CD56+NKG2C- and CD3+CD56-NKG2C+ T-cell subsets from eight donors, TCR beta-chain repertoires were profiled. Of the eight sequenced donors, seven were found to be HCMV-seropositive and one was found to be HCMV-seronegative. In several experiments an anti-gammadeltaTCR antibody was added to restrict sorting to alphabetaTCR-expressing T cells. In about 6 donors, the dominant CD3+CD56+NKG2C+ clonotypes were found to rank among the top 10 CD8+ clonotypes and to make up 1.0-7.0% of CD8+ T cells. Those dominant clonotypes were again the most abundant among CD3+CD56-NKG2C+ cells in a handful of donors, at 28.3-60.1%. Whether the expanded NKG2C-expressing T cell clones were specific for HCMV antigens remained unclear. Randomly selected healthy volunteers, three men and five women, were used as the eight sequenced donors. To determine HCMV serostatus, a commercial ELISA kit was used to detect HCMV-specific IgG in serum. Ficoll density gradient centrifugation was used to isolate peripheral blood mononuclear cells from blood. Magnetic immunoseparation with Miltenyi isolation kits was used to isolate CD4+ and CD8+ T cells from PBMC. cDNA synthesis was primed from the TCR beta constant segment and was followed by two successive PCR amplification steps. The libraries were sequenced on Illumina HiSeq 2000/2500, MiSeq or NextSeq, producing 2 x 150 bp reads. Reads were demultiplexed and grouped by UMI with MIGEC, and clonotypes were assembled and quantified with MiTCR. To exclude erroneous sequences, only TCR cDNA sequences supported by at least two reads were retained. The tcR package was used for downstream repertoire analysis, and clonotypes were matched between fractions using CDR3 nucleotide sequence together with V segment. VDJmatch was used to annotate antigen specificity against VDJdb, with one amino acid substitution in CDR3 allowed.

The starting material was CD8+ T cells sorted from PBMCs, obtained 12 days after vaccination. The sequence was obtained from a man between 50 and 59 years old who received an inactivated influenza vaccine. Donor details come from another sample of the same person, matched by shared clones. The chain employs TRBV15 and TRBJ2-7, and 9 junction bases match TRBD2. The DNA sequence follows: TGTGCCACCAGCAGAGAGGGAGCGGGGGGCTCCTACGAGCAGTACTTC. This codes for CATSREGAGGSYEQYF. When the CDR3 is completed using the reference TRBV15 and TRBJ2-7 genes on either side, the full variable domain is DAMVIQNPRYQVTQFGKPVTLSCSQTLNHNVMYWYQQKSSQAPKLLFHYYDKDFNNEADTPDNFQSRRPNTSFCFLDIRSPGLGDTAMYLCATSREGAGGSYEQYFGPGTRLTVT.